A selection of T cell receptor beta chains follows, all from one sample in a study of PD-1 blockade in mismatch repair-deficient tumors. TCRdb keeps only in-frame clones here, not all; method: immunoSEQ multiplex PCR. This sample has 50,000 or so clones, with 77% found just once. The input for sequencing was PBMCs, taken before pembrolizumab treatment. Receptor source: an adult with mismatch repair-deficient cancer. Both conserved end residues are part of each CDR3. The D gene is left open where the match is weak. A clone size is listed for some rows: how often the clone was seen (once, few, many), or a class if it is expanded.

J,D,size,V,DNA,CDR3
TRBJ1-2,.,.,TRBV7-2,TGTGCCAGCAGCCAACCAGGAAGGGGGAGGTCCGAGAATGGCTACACCTTC,CASSQPGRGRSENGYTF
TRBJ2-3,TRBD2,.,TRBV7-3,TGTGCCAGCAGCTCGGGACTAGCGGGAGGTCTGGATACGCAGTATTTT,CASSSGLAGGLDTQYF
TRBJ2-7,TRBD2,once,TRBV5-4,TGTGCCAGCAGCTTGAGTCGCGGGAGGGGTGGGGAGCAGTACTTC,CASSLSRGRGGEQYF
TRBJ2-7,TRBD2,.,TRBV19,TGTGCCAGTAGTATGCTAGCGGGAAGAGGTTCCTACGAGCAGTACTTC,CASSMLAGRGSYEQYF
TRBJ2-7,TRBD2,.,TRBV9,TGTGCCAGCAGCGTAGCCTTGTCTAGCGGAACCTACGAGCAGTACTTC,CASSVALSSGTYEQYF
TRBJ1-5,TRBD1,.,TRBV7-2,TGTGCCAGCAGCTCAGACAGGGGGGGTCATCAGCCCCAGCATTTT,CASSSDRGGHQPQHF
TRBJ1-1,TRBD1,.,TRBV6-6,TGTGCCAGCAGGCTAACAGGGGGCGGCATGAACACTGAAGCTTTCTTT,CASRLTGGGMNTEAFF
TRBJ1-2,.,few,TRBV5-4,TGTGCCAGCAGCTTGGCCCGAGACAACTATGGCTACACCTTC,CASSLARDNYGYTF
TRBJ2-7,TRBD2,medium-sized,TRBV5-1,TGCGCCAGCAGCGGGGGACTAGCGGGAACCTACGAGCAGTACTTC,CASSGGLAGTYEQYF
TRBJ2-4,.,.,TRBV10-3,TGTGCCATCAGTGAAGGGGGAACCAAAAACATTCAGTACTTC,CAISEGGTKNIQYF
TRBJ2-7,TRBD2,few,TRBV6-1,TGTGCCAGCAGCCCAGCTAGCGGGAGCTCCTACGAGCAGTACTTC,CASSPASGSSYEQYF
TRBJ2-7,TRBD2,few,TRBV6-5,TGTGCCAGCAGTAGAACCTCAACTAGCGCTGAGCAGTACTTC,CASSRTSTSAEQYF
TRBJ2-4,TRBD1,.,TRBV25-1,TGTGCCAGCAGTCGTGGGCTCGGGACAGACAAAAACATTCAGTACTTC,CASSRGLGTDKNIQYF
TRBJ1-2,TRBD1,.,TRBV18,TGTGCCAGCTCACCATCGGAAAGACAGGGGGCGGGCGGCTACACCTTC,CASSPSERQGAGGYTF
TRBJ2-2,TRBD2,.,TRBV11-3,TGTGCCAGCAGCTTAGACGGGAGGGCCGTCGGGGAGCTGTTTTTT,CASSLDGRAVGELFF
TRBJ2-1,.,.,TRBV7-8,TGTGCCAGCAGCTTAGCGATCCGGAGGGGGACTTACAATGAGCAGTTCTTC,CASSLAIRRGTYNEQFF
TRBJ2-7,.,.,TRBV4-1,TGCGCCAGCAGCCAAGGATACAGTTACGAGCAGTACTTC,CASSQGYSYEQYF
TRBJ1-1,.,few,TRBV10-3,TGTGCCATCAGTGAGTCAAGGGGCACTGAAGCTTTCTTT,CAISESRGTEAFF
TRBJ1-1,TRBD1,.,TRBV19,TGTGCCAGTAATTGGCAGGGGGCTTATGAAGCTTTCTTT,CASNWQGAYEAFF
TRBJ1-2,TRBD1,.,TRBV7-3,TGTGCCAGCAGCTTAAGGGGCAGGGGGCAGGGGATTGGCTACACCTTC,CASSLRGRGQGIGYTF
TRBJ1-4,.,.,TRBV7-9,TGTGCCAGCAGCTCGGGCCGGGGGGCCGATGAAAAACTGTTTTTT,CASSSGRGADEKLFF
TRBJ2-7,TRBD2,.,TRBV19,TGTGCCAGTACCCCCAGCGGGGGGACCTTTTCCTACGAGCAGTACTTC,CASTPSGGTFSYEQYF
TRBJ2-1,TRBD1,.,TRBV5-5,TGTGCCAGCAGCTCTTGGGACAGAGACTACAATGAGCAGTTCTTC,CASSSWDRDYNEQFF
TRBJ1-2,.,.,TRBV5-1,TGCGCCAGCAGCTTGGACTCAGGCAACTATGGCTACACCTTC,CASSLDSGNYGYTF
TRBJ2-5,TRBD2,few,TRBV28,TGTGCCAGCAGTCCCCGGGGTAGCGGGGGCCAAGAGACCCAGTACTTC,CASSPRGSGGQETQYF
TRBJ1-1,.,.,TRBV5-4,TGTGCCAGCAGCTTCCAGATAAACACTGAAGCTTTCTTT,CASSFQINTEAFF
TRBJ1-3,TRBD1,.,TRBV5-1,TGCGCCAGCAGCCAAACAGGGGGCGAAAACACCATATATTTT,CASSQTGGENTIYF
TRBJ2-2,.,.,TRBV11-3,TGTGCCAGCAGTTCAGGGAACACCGGGGAGCTGTTTTTT,CASSSGNTGELFF
TRBJ1-2,.,few,TRBV6-1,TGTGCCAGCAGAGAGGGGTTGGTTGGCTACACCTTC,CASREGLVGYTF
TRBJ1-1,.,.,TRBV4-3,TGCGCCAGCAGCCAAGTGGGGGGAGGATTCACTGAAGCTTTCTTT,CASSQVGGGFTEAFF
TRBJ1-5,.,.,TRBV19,TGTGCCAGTAGTGGGACGTATAGCAATCAGCCCCAGCATTTT,CASSGTYSNQPQHF
TRBJ1-5,.,.,TRBV19,TGTGCCAGTAGTACGGTCCCAGGAGGAGGAAATCAGCCCCAGCATTTT,CASSTVPGGGNQPQHF
TRBJ1-2,.,.,TRBV11-2,TGTGCCAGCAGCTTCGGCACCTATGGCTACACCTTC,CASSFGTYGYTF
TRBJ2-3,.,.,TRBV19,TGTGCCAGTTTTGAAGATACGCAGTATTTT,CASFEDTQYF
TRBJ2-7,.,.,TRBV11-1,TGTGCCAGCAGCCGGGGCACAGGCGAGCAGTACTTC,CASSRGTGEQYF
TRBJ2-1,.,.,TRBV6-1,TGTGCCAGCAGTGAACCAGGGGACTCCTACAATGAGCAGTTCTTC,CASSEPGDSYNEQFF
TRBJ2-5,TRBD2,.,TRBV13,TGTGCCAGCAGCTACGGACTAGCGGGAGATCGGGGTCAAGAGACCCAGTACTTC,CASSYGLAGDRGQETQYF
TRBJ1-1,.,.,TRBV5-4,TGTGCCAGCAGTTTGGCCTGGGGAGAGAACACTGAAGCTTTCTTT,CASSLAWGENTEAFF
TRBJ1-5,.,medium-sized,TRBV4-1,TGCGCCAGCAGCCAAGTCCTTCATCAGCCCCAGCATTTT,CASSQVLHQPQHF
TRBJ1-2,.,.,TRBV5-6,TGTGCCAGCCGACTGACCGAGGCCCCAGAGTTACCACATGGCTACACCTTC,CASRLTEAPELPHGYTF
TRBJ2-4,TRBD1,.,TRBV4-3,TGCGCCAGCAGCCAAGGGACAGGGCGAGTAAACATTCAGTACTTC,CASSQGTGRVNIQYF
TRBJ2-3,.,.,TRBV27,TGTGCCAGCAGTCTACTTAGCGGTACAGATACGCAGTATTTT,CASSLLSGTDTQYF
TRBJ2-1,.,few,TRBV5-1,TGCGCCAGCAGCTTGGCCCGGGGTAACGGGAATATATGGGAGCAGTTCTTC,CASSLARGNGNIWEQFF
TRBJ1-5,TRBD1,.,TRBV7-9,TGTGCCAGCAGCTCTACCGGACAGGGTCGGGGAAATCAGCCCCAGCATTTT,CASSSTGQGRGNQPQHF
TRBJ2-3,.,.,TRBV25-1,TGTGCCAGCAGTGATCAGGGGCTGCGGGAAGATACGCAGTATTTT,CASSDQGLREDTQYF
TRBJ2-2,.,.,TRBV19,TGTGCCAGTAGCCCCCTTCGGGCGGGTGACACCGGGGAGCTGTTTTTT,CASSPLRAGDTGELFF
TRBJ2-7,TRBD1,few,TRBV11-2,TGTGCCAGCAGCTGGACAGGGGGCTACGAGCAGTACTTC,CASSWTGGYEQYF
TRBJ1-2,.,.,TRBV28,TGTGCCAGCAGCCCTGTTGCGGCGTTGGCTTCCAGGGTCGGATTC,CASSPVAALASRVGF
TRBJ2-1,TRBD2,medium-sized,TRBV29-1,TGCAGCGGGATAGCGGGAAATGAGCAGTTCTTC,CSGIAGNEQFF
TRBJ1-4,TRBD1,.,TRBV7-9,TGTGCCAGCAGCAGTGGACAGGCGTCTAATGAAAAACTGTTTTTT,CASSSGQASNEKLFF
TRBJ1-5,.,.,TRBV7-9,TGTGCCAACCACTCGGGGGGCCTTCAGCCCCAGCATTTT,CANHSGGLQPQHF
TRBJ2-2,TRBD1,.,TRBV18,TGTGCCAGCTCCCCACAGGGGGCCCTTCCCACCGGGGAGCTGTTTTTT,CASSPQGALPTGELFF
TRBJ1-1,.,.,TRBV21-1,TGTGCCAGCAGCAAAAACCAGGGGGCTTGGGACACTGAAGCTTTCTTT,CASSKNQGAWDTEAFF
TRBJ2-1,.,.,TRBV4-1,TGCGCCAGCAGCCACTTAGGGCTAGCAGGAGAAAATGAGCAGTTCTTC,CASSHLGLAGENEQFF